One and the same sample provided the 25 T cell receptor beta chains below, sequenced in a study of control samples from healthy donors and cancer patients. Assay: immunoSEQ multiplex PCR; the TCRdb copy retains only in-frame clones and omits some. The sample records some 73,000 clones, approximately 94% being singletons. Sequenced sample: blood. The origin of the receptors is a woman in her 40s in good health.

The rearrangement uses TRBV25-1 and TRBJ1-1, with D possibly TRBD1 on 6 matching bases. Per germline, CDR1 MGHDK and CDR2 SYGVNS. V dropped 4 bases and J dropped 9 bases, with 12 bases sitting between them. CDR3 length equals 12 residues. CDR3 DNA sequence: TGTGCCAGCAGTGCACAGGGCGGGCAAGCTTTCTTT. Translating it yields CASSAQGGQAFF.

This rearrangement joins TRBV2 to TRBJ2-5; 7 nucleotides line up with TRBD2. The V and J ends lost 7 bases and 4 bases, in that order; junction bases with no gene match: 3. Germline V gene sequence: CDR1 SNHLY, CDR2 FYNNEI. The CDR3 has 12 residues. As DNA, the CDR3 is TGTGCCAGCAATCGGGGGGTAGAGACCCAGTACTTC. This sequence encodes CASNRGVETQYF.

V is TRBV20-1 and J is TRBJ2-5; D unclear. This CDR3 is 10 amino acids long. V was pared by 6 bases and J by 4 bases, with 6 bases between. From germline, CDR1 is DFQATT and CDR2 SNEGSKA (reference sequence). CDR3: CSALRETQYF. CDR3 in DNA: TGCAGTGCCCTTAGAGAGACCCAGTACTTC.

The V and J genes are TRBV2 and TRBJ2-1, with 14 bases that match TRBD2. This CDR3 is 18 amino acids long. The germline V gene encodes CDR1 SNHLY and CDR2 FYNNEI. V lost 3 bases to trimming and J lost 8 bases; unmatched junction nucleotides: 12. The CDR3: CASSDPQMTSGRVDEQFF. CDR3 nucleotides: TGTGCCAGCAGTGACCCTCAAATGACTAGCGGGAGGGTCGATGAGCAGTTCTTC. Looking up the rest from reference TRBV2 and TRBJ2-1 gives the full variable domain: EPEVTQTPSHQVTQMGQEVILRCVPISNHLYFYWYRQILGQKVEFLVSFYNNEISEKSEIFDDQFSVERPDGSNFTLKIRSTKLEDSAMYFCASSDPQMTSGRVDEQFFGPGTRLTVL.

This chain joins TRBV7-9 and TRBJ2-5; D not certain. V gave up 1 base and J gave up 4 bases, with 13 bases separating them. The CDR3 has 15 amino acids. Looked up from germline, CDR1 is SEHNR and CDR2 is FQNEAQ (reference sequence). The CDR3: CASSLGTVSLETQYF. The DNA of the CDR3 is TGTGCCAGCAGCTTAGGTACGGTGTCTCTAGAGACCCAGTACTTC.

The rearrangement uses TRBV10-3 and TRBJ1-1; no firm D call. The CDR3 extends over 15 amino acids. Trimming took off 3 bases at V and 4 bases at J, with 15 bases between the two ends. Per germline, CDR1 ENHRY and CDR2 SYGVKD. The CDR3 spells CAISEGNRVGTEAFF. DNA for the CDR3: TGTGCCATCAGTGAAGGCAACCGCGTAGGCACTGAAGCTTTCTTT.

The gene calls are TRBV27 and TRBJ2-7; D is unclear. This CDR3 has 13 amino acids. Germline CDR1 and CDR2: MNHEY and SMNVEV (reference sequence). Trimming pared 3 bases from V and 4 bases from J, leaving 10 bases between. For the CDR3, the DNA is TGTGCCAGCAGTTTGGGCCGACGATACGAGCAGTACTTC. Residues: CASSLGRRYEQYF.

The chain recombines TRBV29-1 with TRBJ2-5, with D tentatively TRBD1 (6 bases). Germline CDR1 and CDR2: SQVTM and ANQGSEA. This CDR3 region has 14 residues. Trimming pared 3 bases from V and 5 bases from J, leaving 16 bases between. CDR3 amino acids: CSVEETGVGETQYF. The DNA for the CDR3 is TGCAGCGTTGAGGAGACAGGCGTTGGGGAGACCCAGTACTTC.

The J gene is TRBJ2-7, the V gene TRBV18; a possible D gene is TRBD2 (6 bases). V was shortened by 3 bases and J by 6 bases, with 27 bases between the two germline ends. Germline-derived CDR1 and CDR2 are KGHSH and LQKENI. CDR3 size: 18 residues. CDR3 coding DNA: TGTGCCAGCTCACCGGATCCCCCGCTCCCGGGACTCCCACGCGAGCAGTACTTC. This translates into CASSPDPPLPGLPREQYF.

In nucleotides, the CDR3 is TGTGCCAGCAGCGTTTACGTCGGTAATTCACCCCTCCACTTT. Its translation: CASSVYVGNSPLHF. The gene calls are TRBV9 and TRBJ1-6, with unresolved D. V was pared by 2 bases and J by 6 bases, with 9 bases between. Germline V gene data show CDR1 as SGDLS and CDR2 as YYNGEE. This CDR3 is built from 14 residues.

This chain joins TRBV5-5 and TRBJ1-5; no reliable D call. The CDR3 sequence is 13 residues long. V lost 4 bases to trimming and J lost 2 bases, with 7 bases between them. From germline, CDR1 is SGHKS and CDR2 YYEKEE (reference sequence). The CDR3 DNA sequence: TGTGCCAGCAGCCCATCTGGCAATCAGCCCCAGCATTTT. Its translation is CASSPSGNQPQHF.

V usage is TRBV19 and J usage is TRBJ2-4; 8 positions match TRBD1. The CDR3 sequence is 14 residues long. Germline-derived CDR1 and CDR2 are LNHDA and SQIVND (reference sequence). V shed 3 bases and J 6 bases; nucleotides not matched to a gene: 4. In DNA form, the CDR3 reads TGTGCCAGTAGTATCAGGGGGCGAGGAAACATTCAGTACTTC. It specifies CASSIRGRGNIQYF.

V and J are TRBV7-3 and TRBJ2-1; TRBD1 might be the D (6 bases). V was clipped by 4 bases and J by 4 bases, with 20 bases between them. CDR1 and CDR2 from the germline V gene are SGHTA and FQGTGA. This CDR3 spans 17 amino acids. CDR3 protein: CASSSTIGGGRYNEQFF. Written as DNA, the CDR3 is TGTGCCAGCAGCTCCACAATTGGGGGCGGCCGTTACAATGAGCAGTTCTTC.

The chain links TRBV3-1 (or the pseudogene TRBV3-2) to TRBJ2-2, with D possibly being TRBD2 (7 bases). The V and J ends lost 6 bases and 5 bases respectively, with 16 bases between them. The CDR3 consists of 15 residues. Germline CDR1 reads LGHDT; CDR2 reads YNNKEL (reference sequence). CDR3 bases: TGTGCCAGCAGTACCTCGGGGGGCAGGACCGGGGAGCTGTTTTTT. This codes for CASSTSGGRTGELFF.

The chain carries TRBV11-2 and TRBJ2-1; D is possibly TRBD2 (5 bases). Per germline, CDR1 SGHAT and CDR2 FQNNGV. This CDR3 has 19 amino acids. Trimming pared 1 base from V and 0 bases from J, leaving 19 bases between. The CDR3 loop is CASSLGYVFGKSSYNEQFF. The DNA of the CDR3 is TGTGCCAGCAGCTTAGGGTACGTTTTCGGGAAGAGCTCCTACAATGAGCAGTTCTTC. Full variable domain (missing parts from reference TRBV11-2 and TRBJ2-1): EAGVAQSPRYKIIEKRQSVAFWCNPISGHATLYWYQQILGQGPKLLIQFQNNGVVDDSQLPKDRFSAERLKGVDSTLKIQPAKLEDSAVYLCASSLGYVFGKSSYNEQFFGPGTRLTVL.

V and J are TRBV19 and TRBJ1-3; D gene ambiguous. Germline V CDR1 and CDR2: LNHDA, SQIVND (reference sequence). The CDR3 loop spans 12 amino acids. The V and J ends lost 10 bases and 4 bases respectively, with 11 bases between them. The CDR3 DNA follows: TGTGCCACCCGGATGGGAGGAAACACCATATATTTT. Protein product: CATRMGGNTIYF.

The CDR3 region has the DNA TGTGCCAGCAGTTCAGGGGTTGAAAACACCATATATTTT. This gives the protein CASSSGVENTIYF. This chain joins TRBV6-5 and TRBJ1-3; D possibly corresponds to TRBD1 (6 bases). The CDR3 has 13 amino acids. Germline V lookup: CDR1 MNHEY, CDR2 SVGAGI. V gave up 4 bases and J gave up 6 bases, with 10 bases separating them.

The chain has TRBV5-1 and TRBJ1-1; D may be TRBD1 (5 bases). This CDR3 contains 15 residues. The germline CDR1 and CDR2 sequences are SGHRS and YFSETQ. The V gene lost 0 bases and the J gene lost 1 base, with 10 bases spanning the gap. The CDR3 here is CASSLATVSNTEAFF. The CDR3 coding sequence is TGCGCCAGCAGCTTGGCGACAGTTTCGAACACTGAAGCTTTCTTT.

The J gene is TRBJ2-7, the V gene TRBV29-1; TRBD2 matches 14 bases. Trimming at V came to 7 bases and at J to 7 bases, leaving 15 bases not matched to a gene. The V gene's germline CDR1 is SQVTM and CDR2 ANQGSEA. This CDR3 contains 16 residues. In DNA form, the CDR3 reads TGCAGCGAGACAAGACCCGGGACTAGCGGGAGTGGTGAGCAGTACTTC. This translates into CSETRPGTSGSGEQYF.

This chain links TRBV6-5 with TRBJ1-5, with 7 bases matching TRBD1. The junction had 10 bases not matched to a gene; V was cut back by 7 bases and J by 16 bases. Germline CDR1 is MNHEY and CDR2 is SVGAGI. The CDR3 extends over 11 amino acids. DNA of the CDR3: TGTGCCAGCACACCGGGACAGAGCCTTCATTTT. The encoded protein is CASTPGQSLHF.

The CDR3 protein is CASSYGGGGEETQYF. The CDR3 DNA is TGTGCCAGCAGCTATGGGGGAGGGGGGGAAGAGACCCAGTACTTC. V usage is TRBV6-5 and J usage is TRBJ2-5; maybe TRBD2 (7 bases). This CDR3 is 15 amino acids long. Germline V gene sequence: CDR1 MNHEY, CDR2 SVGAGI. The V and J ends lost 6 bases and 3 bases respectively, with 17 bases between them.

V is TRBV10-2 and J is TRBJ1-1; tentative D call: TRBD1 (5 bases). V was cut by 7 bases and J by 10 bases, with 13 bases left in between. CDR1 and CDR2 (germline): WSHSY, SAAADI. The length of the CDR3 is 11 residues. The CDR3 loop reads CASKSSGPAFF. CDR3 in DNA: TGCGCCAGCAAGAGCTCGGGGCCAGCTTTCTTT.

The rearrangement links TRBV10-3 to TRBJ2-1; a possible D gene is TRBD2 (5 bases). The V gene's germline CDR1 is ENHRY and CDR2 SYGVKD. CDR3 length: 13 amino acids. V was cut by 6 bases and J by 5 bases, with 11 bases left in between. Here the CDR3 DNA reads TGTGCCATCAGCGCAGGAGGCGACAATGAGCAGTTCTTC. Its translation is CAISAGGDNEQFF.

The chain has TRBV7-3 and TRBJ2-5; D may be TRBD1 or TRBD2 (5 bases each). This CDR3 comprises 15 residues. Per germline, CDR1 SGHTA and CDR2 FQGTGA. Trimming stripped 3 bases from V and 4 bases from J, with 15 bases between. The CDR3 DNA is TGTGCCAGCAGCTTTCATTGGGGGAAAGGAGAGACCCAGTACTTC. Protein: CASSFHWGKGETQYF. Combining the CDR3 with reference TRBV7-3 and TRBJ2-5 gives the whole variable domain GAGVSQTPSNKVTEKGKYVELRCDPISGHTALYWYRQSLGQGPEFLIYFQGTGAADDSGLPNDRFFAVRPEGSVSTLKIQRTERGDSAVYLCASSFHWGKGETQYFGPGTRLLVL.

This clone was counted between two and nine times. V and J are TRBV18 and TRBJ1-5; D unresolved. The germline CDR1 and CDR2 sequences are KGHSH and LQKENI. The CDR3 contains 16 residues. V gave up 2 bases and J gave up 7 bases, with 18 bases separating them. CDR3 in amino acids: CASSPSSTAIDQPQHF. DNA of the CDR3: TGTGCCAGCTCACCAAGCTCCACCGCAATCGACCAGCCCCAGCATTTT. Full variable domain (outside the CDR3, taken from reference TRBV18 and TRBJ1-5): NAGVMQNPRHLVRRRGQEARLRCSPMKGHSHVYWYRQLPEEGLKFMVYLQKENIIDESGMPKERFSAEFPKEGPSILRIQQVVRGDSAAYFCASSPSSTAIDQPQHFGDGTRLSIL.